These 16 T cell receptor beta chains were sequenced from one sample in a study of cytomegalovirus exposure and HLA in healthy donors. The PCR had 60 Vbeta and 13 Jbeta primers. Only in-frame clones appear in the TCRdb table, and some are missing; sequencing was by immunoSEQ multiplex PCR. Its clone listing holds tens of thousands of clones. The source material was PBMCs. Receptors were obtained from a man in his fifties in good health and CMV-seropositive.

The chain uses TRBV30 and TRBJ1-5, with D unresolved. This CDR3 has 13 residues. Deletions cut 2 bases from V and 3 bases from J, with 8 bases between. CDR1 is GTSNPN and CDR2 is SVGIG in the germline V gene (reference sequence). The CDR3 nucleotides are TGTGCCTGGAGTCGAGGGATCAATCAGCCCCAGCATTTT. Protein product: CAWSRGINQPQHF.

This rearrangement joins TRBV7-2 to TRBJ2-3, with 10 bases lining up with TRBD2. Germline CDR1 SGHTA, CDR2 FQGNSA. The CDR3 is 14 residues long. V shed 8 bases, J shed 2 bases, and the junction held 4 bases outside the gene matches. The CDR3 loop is CASGLAVFTDTQYF. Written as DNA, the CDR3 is TGTGCCAGCGGACTAGCGGTTTTCACAGATACGCAGTATTTT. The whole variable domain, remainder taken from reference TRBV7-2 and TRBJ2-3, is GAGVSQSPSNKVTEKGKDVELRCDPISGHTALYWYRQSLGQGLEFLIYFQGNSAPDKSGLPSDRFSAERTGGSVSTLTIQRTQQEDSAVYLCASGLAVFTDTQYFGPGTRLTVL.

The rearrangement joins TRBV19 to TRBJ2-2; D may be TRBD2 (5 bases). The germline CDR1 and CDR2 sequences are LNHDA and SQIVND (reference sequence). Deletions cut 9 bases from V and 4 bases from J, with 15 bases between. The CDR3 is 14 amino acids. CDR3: CASRRGTRTGELFF. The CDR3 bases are TGTGCCAGCCGCCGGGGTACCCGCACCGGGGAGCTGTTTTTT.

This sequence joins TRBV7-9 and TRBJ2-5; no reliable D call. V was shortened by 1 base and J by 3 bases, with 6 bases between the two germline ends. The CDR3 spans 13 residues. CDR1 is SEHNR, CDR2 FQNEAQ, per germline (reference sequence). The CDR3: CASSLGAEETQYF. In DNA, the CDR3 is TGTGCCAGCAGCTTAGGGGCTGAAGAGACCCAGTACTTC.

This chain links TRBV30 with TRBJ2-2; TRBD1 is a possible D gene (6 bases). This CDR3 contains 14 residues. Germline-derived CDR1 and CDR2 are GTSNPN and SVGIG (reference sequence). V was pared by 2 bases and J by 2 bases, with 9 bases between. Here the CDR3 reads CAWSSGQNTGELFF. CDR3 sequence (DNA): TGTGCCTGGAGTTCGGGACAAAACACCGGGGAGCTGTTTTTT.

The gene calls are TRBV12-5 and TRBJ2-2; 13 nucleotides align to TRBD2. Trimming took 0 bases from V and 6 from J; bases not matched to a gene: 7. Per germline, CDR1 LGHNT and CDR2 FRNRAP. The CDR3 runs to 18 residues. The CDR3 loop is CASGLVALLAGGPGELFF. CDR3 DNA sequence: TGTGCTAGTGGTTTGGTGGCGCTACTAGCGGGAGGGCCCGGGGAGCTGTTTTTT.

Here the CDR3 reads CAWKLTGDTQYF. CDR3 DNA: TGTGCCTGGAAACTGACCGGGGATACGCAGTATTTT. V usage is TRBV30 and J usage is TRBJ2-3; D unresolved. Looked up from germline, CDR1 is GTSNPN and CDR2 is SVGIG (reference sequence). The V and J ends lost 4 bases and 6 bases respectively, with 11 bases between them. The CDR3 runs to 12 residues.

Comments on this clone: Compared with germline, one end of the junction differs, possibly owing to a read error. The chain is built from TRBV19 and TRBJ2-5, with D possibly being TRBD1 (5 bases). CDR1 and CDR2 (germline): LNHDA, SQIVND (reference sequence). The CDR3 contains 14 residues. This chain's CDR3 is CASSSRVPQETRYF. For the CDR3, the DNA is TGTGCCAGTAGTTCCAGGGTCCCCCAAGAGACCCGGTACTTC.

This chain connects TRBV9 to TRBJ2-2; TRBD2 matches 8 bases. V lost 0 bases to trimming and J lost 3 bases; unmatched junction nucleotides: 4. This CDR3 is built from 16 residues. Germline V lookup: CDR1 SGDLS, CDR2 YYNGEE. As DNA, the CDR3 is TGTGCCAGCAGCGTAGGAGCGGGAGTAGACACCGGGGAGCTGTTTTTT. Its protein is CASSVGAGVDTGELFF.

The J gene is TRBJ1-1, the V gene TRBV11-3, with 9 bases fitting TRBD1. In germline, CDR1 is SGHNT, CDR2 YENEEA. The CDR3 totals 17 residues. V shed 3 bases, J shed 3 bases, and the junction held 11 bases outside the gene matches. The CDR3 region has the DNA TGTGCCAGCAGCTTTGGGGCGTGGGACAGGGAGGACACTGAAGCTTTCTTT. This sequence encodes CASSFGAWDREDTEAFF. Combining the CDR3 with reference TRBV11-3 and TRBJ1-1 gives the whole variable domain EAGVVQSPRYKIIEKKQPVAFWCNPISGHNTLYWYLQNLGQGPELLIRYENEEAVDDSQLPKDRFSAERLKGVDSTLKIQPAELGDSAVYLCASSFGAWDREDTEAFFGQGTRLTVV.

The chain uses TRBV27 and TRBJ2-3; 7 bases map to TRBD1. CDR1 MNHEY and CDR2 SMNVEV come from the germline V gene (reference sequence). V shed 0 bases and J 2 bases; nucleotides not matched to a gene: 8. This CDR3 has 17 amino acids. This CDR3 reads CASSLSGRTGNTDTQYF. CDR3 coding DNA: TGTGCCAGCAGTTTATCGGGAAGGACAGGAAACACAGATACGCAGTATTTT.

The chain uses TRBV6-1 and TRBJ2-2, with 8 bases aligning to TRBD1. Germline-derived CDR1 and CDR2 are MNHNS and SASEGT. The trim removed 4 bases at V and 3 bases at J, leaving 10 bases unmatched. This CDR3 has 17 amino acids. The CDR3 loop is CASSAFGQGPYTGELFF. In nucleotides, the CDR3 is TGTGCCAGCAGTGCCTTTGGACAGGGTCCCTACACCGGGGAGCTGTTTTTT.

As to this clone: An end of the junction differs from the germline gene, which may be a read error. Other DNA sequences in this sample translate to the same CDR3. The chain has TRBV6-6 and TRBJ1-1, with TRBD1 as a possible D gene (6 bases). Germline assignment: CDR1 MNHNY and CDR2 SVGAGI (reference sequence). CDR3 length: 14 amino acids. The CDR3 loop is CASSPGVVITEAFF. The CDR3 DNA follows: TGTGCCAGCAGTCCAGGGGTGGTAATTACTGAGGCTTTCTTT.

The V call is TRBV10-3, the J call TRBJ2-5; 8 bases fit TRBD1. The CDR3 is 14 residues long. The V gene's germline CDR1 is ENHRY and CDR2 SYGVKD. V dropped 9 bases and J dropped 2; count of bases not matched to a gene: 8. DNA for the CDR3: TGTGCCATGGGCCCCGGGACAGGTCAAGAGACCCAGTACTTC. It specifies CAMGPGTGQETQYF.

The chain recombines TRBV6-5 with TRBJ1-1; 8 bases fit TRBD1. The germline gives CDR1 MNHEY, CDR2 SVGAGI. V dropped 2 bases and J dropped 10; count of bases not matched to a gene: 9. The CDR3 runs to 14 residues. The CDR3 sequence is CASSYRDRPLTAFF. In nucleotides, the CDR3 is TGTGCCAGCAGTTACCGGGACAGGCCACTGACAGCTTTCTTT.

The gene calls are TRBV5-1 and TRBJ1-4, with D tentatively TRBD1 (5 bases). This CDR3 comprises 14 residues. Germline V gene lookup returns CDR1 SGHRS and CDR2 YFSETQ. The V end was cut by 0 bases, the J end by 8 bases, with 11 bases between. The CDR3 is CASSLGDYSEKLFF. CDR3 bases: TGCGCCAGCAGCTTGGGGGACTATTCGGAAAAACTGTTTTTT.